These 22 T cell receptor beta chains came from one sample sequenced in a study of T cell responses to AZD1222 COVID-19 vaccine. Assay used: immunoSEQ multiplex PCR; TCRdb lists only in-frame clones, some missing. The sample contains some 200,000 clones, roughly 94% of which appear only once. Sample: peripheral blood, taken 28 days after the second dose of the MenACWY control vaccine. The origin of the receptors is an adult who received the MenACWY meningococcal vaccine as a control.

DNA of the CDR3: TGTGCCAGTAGTATTAGGTGGGGGACCGACATTCAGTACTTC. Translation: CASSIRWGTDIQYF. This rearrangement joins TRBV19 to TRBJ2-4, with D tentatively TRBD1 or TRBD2 (5 bases each). The CDR3 loop spans 14 amino acids. The germline V gene encodes CDR1 LNHDA and CDR2 SQIVND (reference sequence). V was cut by 3 bases and J by 8 bases, with 14 bases left in between.

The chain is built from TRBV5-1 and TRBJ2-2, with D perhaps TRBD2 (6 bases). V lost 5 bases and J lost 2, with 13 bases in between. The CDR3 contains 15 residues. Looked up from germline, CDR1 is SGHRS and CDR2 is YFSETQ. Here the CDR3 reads CASSFVGGNTGELFF. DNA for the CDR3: TGCGCCAGCAGTTTTGTGGGGGGAAACACCGGGGAGCTGTTTTTT.

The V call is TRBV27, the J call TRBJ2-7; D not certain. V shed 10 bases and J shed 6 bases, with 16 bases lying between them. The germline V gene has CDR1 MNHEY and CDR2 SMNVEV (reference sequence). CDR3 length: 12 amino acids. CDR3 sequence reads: CAIPPTGGEQYF. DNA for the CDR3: TGTGCCATCCCCCCCACGGGCGGCGAGCAGTACTTC.

The CDR3 region is CASSPGDGRLGIQYF. The CDR3 DNA follows: TGTGCCAGCAGCCCCGGGGACGGCCGTCTGGGCATTCAGTACTTC. The rearrangement joins TRBV7-8 to TRBJ2-4, with D possibly being TRBD1 or TRBD2 (5 bases each). This CDR3 has 15 amino acids. V was trimmed by 5 bases and J by 9 bases, leaving 20 bases between them. The germline gives CDR1 SGHVS, CDR2 FQNEAQ.

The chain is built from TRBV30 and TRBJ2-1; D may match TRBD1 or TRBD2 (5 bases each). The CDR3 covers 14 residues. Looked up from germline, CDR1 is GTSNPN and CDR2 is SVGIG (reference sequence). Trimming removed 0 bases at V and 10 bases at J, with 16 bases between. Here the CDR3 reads CAWSVRSRGGEQFF. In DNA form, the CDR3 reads TGTGCCTGGAGTGTACGGTCGAGGGGCGGGGAGCAGTTCTTC.

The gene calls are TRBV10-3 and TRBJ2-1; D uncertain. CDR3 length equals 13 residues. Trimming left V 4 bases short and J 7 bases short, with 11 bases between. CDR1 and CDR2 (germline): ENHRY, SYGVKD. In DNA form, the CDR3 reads TGTGCCATCAGTGTCCCTCGGGTGAATGAGCAGTTCTTC. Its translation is CAISVPRVNEQFF.

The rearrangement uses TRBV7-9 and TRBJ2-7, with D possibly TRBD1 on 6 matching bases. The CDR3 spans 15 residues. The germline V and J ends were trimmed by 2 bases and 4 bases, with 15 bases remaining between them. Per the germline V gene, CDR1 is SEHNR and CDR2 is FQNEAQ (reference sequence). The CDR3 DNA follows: TGTGCCAGCAGCTTAAGTATAGGACAGCAATACGAGCAGTACTTC. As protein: CASSLSIGQQYEQYF.

CDR3 nucleotide sequence: TGTGCCAGCAGCCAGGGACAGCTCACCTACGAGCAGTACTTC. The encoded protein is CASSQGQLTYEQYF. The V gene is TRBV7-2, the J gene TRBJ2-7, with 7 bases that match TRBD1. The CDR3 has 14 residues. Germline V CDR1 and CDR2: SGHTA, FQGNSA. The trim removed 5 bases at V and 2 bases at J, leaving 6 bases unmatched. The entire variable domain, with the rest obtained from reference TRBV7-2 and TRBJ2-7, is as follows: GAGVSQSPSNKVTEKGKDVELRCDPISGHTALYWYRQSLGQGLEFLIYFQGNSAPDKSGLPSDRFSAERTGGSVSTLTIQRTQQEDSAVYLCASSQGQLTYEQYFGPGTRLTVT.

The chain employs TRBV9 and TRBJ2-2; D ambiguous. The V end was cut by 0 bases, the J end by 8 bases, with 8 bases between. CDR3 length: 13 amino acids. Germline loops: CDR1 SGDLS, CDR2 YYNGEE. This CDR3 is CASSVGRPGELFF. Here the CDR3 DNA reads TGTGCCAGCAGCGTAGGTCGGCCTGGGGAGCTGTTTTTT.

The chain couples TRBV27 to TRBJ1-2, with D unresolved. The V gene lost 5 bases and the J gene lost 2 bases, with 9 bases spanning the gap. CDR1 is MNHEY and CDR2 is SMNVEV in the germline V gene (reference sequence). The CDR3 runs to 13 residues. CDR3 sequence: CASSPNGNYGYTF. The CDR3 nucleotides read TGTGCCAGCAGTCCCAACGGGAACTATGGCTACACCTTC.

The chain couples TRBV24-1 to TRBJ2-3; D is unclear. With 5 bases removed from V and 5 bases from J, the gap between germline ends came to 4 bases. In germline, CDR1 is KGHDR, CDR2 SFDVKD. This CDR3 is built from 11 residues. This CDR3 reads CATSGRDTQYF. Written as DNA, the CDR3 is TGTGCCACCAGTGGCAGAGATACGCAGTATTTT.

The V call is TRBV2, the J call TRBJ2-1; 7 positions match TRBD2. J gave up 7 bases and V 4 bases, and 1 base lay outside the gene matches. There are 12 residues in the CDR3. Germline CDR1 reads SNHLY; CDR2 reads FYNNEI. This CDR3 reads CASSGRGNEQFF. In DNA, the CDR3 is TGTGCCAGCAGTGGGCGGGGGAATGAGCAGTTCTTC. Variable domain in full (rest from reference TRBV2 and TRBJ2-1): EPEVTQTPSHQVTQMGQEVILRCVPISNHLYFYWYRQILGQKVEFLVSFYNNEISEKSEIFDDQFSVERPDGSNFTLKIRSTKLEDSAMYFCASSGRGNEQFFGPGTRLTVL.

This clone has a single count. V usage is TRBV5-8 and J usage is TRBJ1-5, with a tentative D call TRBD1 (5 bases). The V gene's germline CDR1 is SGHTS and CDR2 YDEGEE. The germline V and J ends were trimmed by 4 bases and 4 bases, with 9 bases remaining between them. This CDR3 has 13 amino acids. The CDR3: CASSRDRNQPQHF. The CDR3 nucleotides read TGTGCCAGCAGCCGGGACCGGAATCAGCCCCAGCATTTT. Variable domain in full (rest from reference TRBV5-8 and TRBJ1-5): EAGVTQSPTHLIKTRGQQATLRCSPISGHTSVYWYQQALGLGLQFLLWYDEGEERNRGNFPPRFSGRQFPNYSSELNVNALELEDSALYLCASSRDRNQPQHFGDGTRLSIL.

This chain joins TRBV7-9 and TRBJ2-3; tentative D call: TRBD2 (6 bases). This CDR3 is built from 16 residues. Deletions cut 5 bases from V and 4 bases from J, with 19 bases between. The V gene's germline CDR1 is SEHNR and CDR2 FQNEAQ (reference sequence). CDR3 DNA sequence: TGTGCCAGCAGCCGTGGCGATAGCGGTATCGCAGATACGCAGTATTTT. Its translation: CASSRGDSGIADTQYF.

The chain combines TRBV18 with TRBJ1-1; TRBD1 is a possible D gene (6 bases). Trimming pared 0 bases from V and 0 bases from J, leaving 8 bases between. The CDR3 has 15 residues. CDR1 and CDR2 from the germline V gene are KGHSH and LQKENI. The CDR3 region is CASSPPGALNTEAFF. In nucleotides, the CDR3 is TGTGCCAGCTCACCACCGGGGGCCCTGAACACTGAAGCTTTCTTT.

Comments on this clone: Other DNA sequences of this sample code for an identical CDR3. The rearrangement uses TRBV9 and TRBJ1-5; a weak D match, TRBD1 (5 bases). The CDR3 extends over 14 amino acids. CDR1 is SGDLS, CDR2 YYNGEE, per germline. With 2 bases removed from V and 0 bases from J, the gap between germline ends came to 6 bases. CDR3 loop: CASSVGGSNQPQHF. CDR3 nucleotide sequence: TGTGCCAGCAGCGTTGGGGGTAGCAATCAGCCCCAGCATTTT.

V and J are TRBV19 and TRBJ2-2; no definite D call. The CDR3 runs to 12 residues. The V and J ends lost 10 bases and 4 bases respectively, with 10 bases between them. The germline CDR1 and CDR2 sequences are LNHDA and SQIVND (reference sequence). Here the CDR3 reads CATRGVTGELFF. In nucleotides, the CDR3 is TGTGCCACCCGTGGGGTCACCGGGGAGCTGTTTTTT. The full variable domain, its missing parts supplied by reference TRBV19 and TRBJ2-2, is DGGITQSPKYLFRKEGQNVTLSCEQNLNHDAMYWYRQDPGQGLRLIYYSQIVNDFQKGDIAEGYSVSREKKESFPLTVTSAQKNPTAFYLCATRGVTGELFFGEGSRLTVL.

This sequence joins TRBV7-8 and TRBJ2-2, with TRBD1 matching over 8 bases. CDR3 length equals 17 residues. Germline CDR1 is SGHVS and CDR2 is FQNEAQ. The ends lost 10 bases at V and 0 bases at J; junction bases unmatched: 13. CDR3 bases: TGTGCCACAACAGGACAGGGTTTGACGACGAACACCGGGGAGCTGTTTTTT. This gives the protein CATTGQGLTTNTGELFF.

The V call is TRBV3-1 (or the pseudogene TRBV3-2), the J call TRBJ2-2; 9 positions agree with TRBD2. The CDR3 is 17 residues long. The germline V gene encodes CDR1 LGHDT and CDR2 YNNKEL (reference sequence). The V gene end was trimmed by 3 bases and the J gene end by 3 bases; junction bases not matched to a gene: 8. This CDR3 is CASSHLSGGWDTGELFF. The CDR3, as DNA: TGTGCCAGCAGCCACCTAAGCGGGGGGTGGGACACCGGGGAGCTGTTTTTT.

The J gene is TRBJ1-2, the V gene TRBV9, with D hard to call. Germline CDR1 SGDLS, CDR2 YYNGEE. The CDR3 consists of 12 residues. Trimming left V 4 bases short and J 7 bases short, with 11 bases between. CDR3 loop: CASSPPSGGYTF. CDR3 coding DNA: TGTGCCAGCAGCCCGCCCTCGGGTGGCTACACCTTC.

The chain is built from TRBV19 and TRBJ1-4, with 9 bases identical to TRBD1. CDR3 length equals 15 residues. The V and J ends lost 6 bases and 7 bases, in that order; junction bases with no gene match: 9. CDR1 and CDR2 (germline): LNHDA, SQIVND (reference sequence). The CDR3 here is CASRPRDREGEKLFF. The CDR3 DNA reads TGTGCCAGTAGACCCCGGGACAGGGAGGGTGAAAAACTGTTTTTT.

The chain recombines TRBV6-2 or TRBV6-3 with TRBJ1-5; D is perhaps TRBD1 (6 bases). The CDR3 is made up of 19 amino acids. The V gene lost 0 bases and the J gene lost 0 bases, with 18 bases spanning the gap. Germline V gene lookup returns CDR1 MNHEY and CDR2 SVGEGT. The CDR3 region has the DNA TGTGCCAGCAGTTACTCGAGGTCCCGGGACACCTATAGCAATCAGCCCCAGCATTTT. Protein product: CASSYSRSRDTYSNQPQHF.